Each of the 14 T cell receptor beta chains below was sequenced from the same sample in a study of high-grade serous ovarian cancer treatment subgroups. The tumor samples were collected prior to definitive surgery or chemotherapy. Repertoires were generated with immunoSEQ multiplex PCR, while TCRdb's copy carries only in-frame clones and drops some. The table shows around 8,800 clones, with 80% to 90% occurring only once. The sequenced sample consisted of tumor tissue. The receptors shown here come from a human donor with high-grade serous ovarian cancer.

V usage is TRBV5-6 and J usage is TRBJ2-1; 10 positions match TRBD1. Germline values: CDR1 SGHDT, CDR2 YYEEEE. V lost 6 bases to trimming and J lost 7 bases; unmatched junction nucleotides: 4. CDR3 length: 13 residues. CDR3: CASNRQGANEQFF. The CDR3 region has the DNA TGTGCCAGCAACAGACAGGGGGCAAATGAGCAGTTCTTC. Supplemented by reference TRBV5-6 and TRBJ2-1, the full variable domain reads DAGVTQSPTHLIKTRGQQVTLRCSPKSGHDTVSWYQQALGQGPQFIFQYYEEEERQRGNFPDRFSGHQFPNYSSELNVNALLLGDSALYLCASNRQGANEQFFGPGTRLTVL.

V is TRBV10-2 and J is TRBJ1-5; a weak D match, TRBD1 (5 bases). CDR3 length equals 13 residues. Trimming pared 8 bases from V and 3 bases from J, leaving 11 bases between. CDR1 and CDR2 (germline): WSHSY, SAAADI. For the CDR3, the DNA is TGCGCCAGCCTTCAGGGAATCAATCAGCCCCAGCATTTT. This translates into CASLQGINQPQHF.

This chain joins TRBV30 and TRBJ1-6; tentative D call: TRBD1 (6 bases). The V and J ends lost 1 base and 5 bases respectively, with 12 bases between them. The germline gives CDR1 GTSNPN, CDR2 SVGIG (reference sequence). The CDR3 covers 15 residues. In DNA form, the CDR3 reads TGTGCCTGGAGTGAGAAAAGGGGGAATAATTCACCCCTCCACTTT. Translating it yields CAWSEKRGNNSPLHF.

The V gene is TRBV20-1, the J gene TRBJ1-3; D ambiguous. Trimming shortened V by 7 bases and J by 4 bases, and 8 bases separated the two germline ends. This CDR3 is 11 amino acids long. Per the germline V gene, CDR1 is DFQATT and CDR2 is SNEGSKA (reference sequence). The CDR3 bases are TGCAGTGGACAAGCCGGAAACACCATATATTTT. Protein sequence: CSGQAGNTIYF.

The DNA of the CDR3 is TGTGCCAGCAGCACTTCAATCGAGCAGTTCTTC. Amino acids: CASSTSIEQFF. V gene TRBV7-2 combines with J gene TRBJ2-1; D gene uncertain. Trimming shortened V by 5 bases and J by 10 bases, and 9 bases separated the two germline ends. The CDR3 has 11 residues. The V gene's germline CDR1 is SGHTA and CDR2 FQGNSA.

As regards this clone: The same CDR3 also results from other DNA sequences found in this sample. CDR3 nucleotide sequence: TGTGCCAGCAGTTACTCGATCCTTGGCTCCTACGAGCAGTACTTC. This codes for CASSYSILGSYEQYF. This chain connects TRBV6-6 to TRBJ2-7, with D hard to call. This CDR3 region has 15 residues. Looked up from germline, CDR1 is MNHNY and CDR2 is SVGAGI (reference sequence). Trimming shortened V by 0 bases and J by 0 bases, and 9 bases separated the two germline ends.

The CDR3 DNA reads TGTGCCAGCAGCGCGGCGGGGGGCTTAGTCATCGGGGAGCTGTTTTTT. It yields the protein CASSAAGGLVIGELFF. The chain couples TRBV28 to TRBJ2-2, with 8 nucleotides matching TRBD2. The CDR3 runs to 16 residues. The germline V gene encodes CDR1 MDHEN and CDR2 SYDVKM. Trimming at V came to 6 bases and at J to 7 bases, leaving 13 bases not matched to a gene.

CDR3 in amino acids: CASSFRGTGRTGELFF. CDR3 DNA sequence: TGTGCCAGCAGTTTTCGAGGGACAGGGCGAACCGGGGAGCTGTTTTTT. The chain recombines TRBV28 with TRBJ2-2; 9 bases agree with TRBD1. The trim removed 3 bases at V and 5 bases at J, leaving 7 bases unmatched. CDR1 and CDR2 from the germline V gene are MDHEN and SYDVKM. The CDR3 is 16 residues long.

This chain uses TRBV28 with TRBJ2-1, with 9 bases aligning to TRBD2. Germline loops: CDR1 MDHEN, CDR2 SYDVKM. CDR3 length: 18 residues. Trimming took 8 bases from V and 4 from J; bases not matched to a gene: 18. In nucleotides, the CDR3 is TGTGCCAGCTACAGTTTGGGAGGAGGCGGGAGGGTTTACAATGAGCAGTTCTTC. It encodes CASYSLGGGGRVYNEQFF.

The chain joins TRBV13 to TRBJ2-3; no definite D call. Germline V gene lookup returns CDR1 PRHDT and CDR2 FYEKMQ (reference sequence). Trimming shortened V by 5 bases and J by 0 bases, and 18 bases separated the two germline ends. This CDR3 region has 17 residues. The CDR3 sequence: CASSLRLSRQSTDTQYF. DNA of the CDR3: TGTGCCAGCAGCCTTCGACTTAGCCGACAAAGCACAGATACGCAGTATTTT.

This clone was picked up one time. The chain carries TRBV15 and TRBJ2-7, with D perhaps matching TRBD2 (6 bases). CDR3 length: 14 residues. Germline-derived CDR1 and CDR2 are LNHNV and YYDKDF (reference sequence). Trimming cost V 0 bases and J 0 bases, with 6 bases left between them. In nucleotides, the CDR3 is TGTGCCACCAGCAGAGACGGGAGCTCCTACGAGCAGTACTTC. Amino acids: CATSRDGSSYEQYF.

J is TRBJ2-3 and V is TRBV10-3; 12 positions match TRBD2. The V gene's germline CDR1 is ENHRY and CDR2 SYGVKD. J was trimmed by 0 bases and V by 2 bases; bases with no gene match: 6. The CDR3 is 18 amino acids. The CDR3 DNA reads as TGTGCCATCAGTGAGGGACTAGCGGGGAAATCTAGCACAGATACGCAGTATTTT. Translated: CAISEGLAGKSSTDTQYF.

The chain recombines TRBV27 with TRBJ2-2; 9 nucleotides agree with TRBD1. Trimming removed 6 bases from V and 3 bases from J; junction bases left unmatched: 8. CDR3 length: 16 residues. Germline loops: CDR1 MNHEY, CDR2 SMNVEV (reference sequence). CDR3 region: CASSTTGTGYTGELFF. The CDR3 DNA reads as TGTGCCAGCAGCACAACCGGGACAGGGTACACCGGGGAGCTGTTTTTT.

The chain employs TRBV28 and TRBJ1-1; 7 bases align to TRBD1. The trim removed 5 bases at V and 6 bases at J, leaving 12 bases unmatched. The CDR3 length is 15 residues. Germline lookup yields CDR1 MDHEN and CDR2 SYDVKM. CDR3 coding DNA: TGTGCCAGCAGTCCCCAAAAGGGGGCGTGGGCTGAAGCTTTCTTT. It encodes CASSPQKGAWAEAFF. Using reference TRBV28 and TRBJ1-1 for the parts outside the CDR3, the full variable domain is DVKVTQSSRYLVKRTGEKVFLECVQDMDHENMFWYRQDPGLGLRLIYFSYDVKMKEKGDIPEGYSVSREKKERFSLILESASTNQTSMYLCASSPQKGAWAEAFFGQGTRLTVV.